The T cell receptor beta chain described here comes from a study of fetal regulatory T cell absence and autoimmunity. Overall study results and limits: Compared with cord blood, pancreas showed oligoclonal TCR enrichment, some clones over 95-fold.

The CDR3 sequence is 14 residues long. The repertoire was sequenced with immunoSEQ multiplex PCR; TCRdb's copy has only in-frame clones and lacks some. The sample carries about 95,000 clones, 72% recorded once. Worth noting for this clone: Its antigen is as yet unknown.

V is TRBV12-2 and J is TRBJ2-7; the DNA was not used to check the table's D call, TRBD2. TRBV12-2 is listed as a pseudogene. The source is a male donor with IPEX syndrome. The source material was pancreas tissue. The chain's CDR3 is CASRLVPTTREQYF. The CDR3 DNA sequence: TGTGCAAGTCGCTTAGTCCCCACTACTCGGGAGCAGTACTTC.